This T cell receptor beta chain was profiled in a study of blood T cell repertoires in COVID-19. Study-wide background: The origin of the acute and convalescent COVID-19 samples was the United States, Italy and Spain. T cells, B-cell-depleted T cells, or PBMCs supplied cDNA or gDNA.

The CDR3 runs to 13 residues. Germline values: CDR1 LNHDA, CDR2 SQIVND (reference sequence). The V end lost 5 bases, the J end lost 3 bases, and 10 bases lay between the germline ends. As processed by the authors: Estimated nucleated cell counts came from reference gene primer amplification. Assay: immunoSEQ multiplex PCR; the TCRdb copy retains only in-frame clones and omits some. That table gives V, J and clone size, and the DNA gave D and trimming. This sample yields approximately 22,000 clones, of which more than 75% are seen a single time; around 9.3% belongs to the top ten. This clone was observed once.

V and J are TRBV19 and TRBJ1-1; unclear D gene. Sequences were obtained from peripheral blood. The source is a human donor in a cohort sampled during active COVID-19. The CDR3 DNA sequence: TGTGCCAGTAGTGATGGGAGGCACACTGAAGCTTTCTTT. Residues: CASSDGRHTEAFF.